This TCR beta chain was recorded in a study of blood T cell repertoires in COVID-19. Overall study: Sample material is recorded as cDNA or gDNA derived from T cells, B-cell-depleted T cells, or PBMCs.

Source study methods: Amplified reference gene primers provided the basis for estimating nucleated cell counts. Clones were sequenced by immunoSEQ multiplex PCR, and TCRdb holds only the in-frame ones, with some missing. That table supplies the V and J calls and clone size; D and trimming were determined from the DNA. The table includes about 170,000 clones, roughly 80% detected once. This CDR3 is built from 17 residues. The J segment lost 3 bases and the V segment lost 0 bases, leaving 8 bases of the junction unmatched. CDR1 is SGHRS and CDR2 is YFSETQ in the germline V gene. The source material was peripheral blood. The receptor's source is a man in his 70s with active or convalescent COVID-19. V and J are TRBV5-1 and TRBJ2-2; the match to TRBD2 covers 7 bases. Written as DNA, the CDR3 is TGCGCCAGCAGCTTGGATCCCCCAGGGAGGGACACCGGGGAGCTGTTTTTT. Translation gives CASSLDPPGRDTGELFF.